This record covers a single T cell receptor (beta chain). V gave up 6 bases and J gave up 7 bases, with 10 bases separating them. Germline loops: CDR1 MDHEN, CDR2 SYDVKM. This CDR3 region has 12 residues. The sample belongs to a study of cytomegalovirus exposure and HLA in healthy donors. PCR employed 60 Vbeta and 13 Jbeta primers. Sequencing was performed with immunoSEQ multiplex PCR; in TCRdb, only in-frame clones are kept and a portion is missing. Seen here are over 150,000 clones, over 60% observed once, and the top ten hold about 2.7%. The chain joins TRBV28 to TRBJ1-5; D gene uncertain. The material sequenced was PBMCs. This TCR came from a woman in her 30s in good health and CMV-seronegative. The CDR3 coding sequence is TGTGCCAGCAGATCTTCAGGCCAGCCCCAGCATTTT. Translating gives CASRSSGQPQHF.